This T cell receptor beta chain originates from a study of control samples from healthy donors and cancer patients. TCRdb's copy holds only in-frame clones and misses some; the assay was immunoSEQ multiplex PCR. The data contain over 90,000 clones, 92% of them singletons. The sequence was collected from a woman aged 18-30 years in good health. The sequencing sample was made of blood.

The CDR3 loop is CASSITGTNSNQPQHF. The CDR3 DNA follows: TGTGCCAGCAGCATAACCGGGACAAATAGCAATCAGCCCCAGCATTTT. The chain carries TRBV7-8 and TRBJ1-5, with a weak D call TRBD1 (6 bases). V was shortened by 5 bases and J by 0 bases, with 14 bases between the two germline ends. Per germline, CDR1 SGHVS and CDR2 FQNEAQ. The CDR3 sequence is 16 residues long. Full variable domain (outside the CDR3, taken from reference TRBV7-8 and TRBJ1-5): GAGVSQSPRYKVAKRGQDVALRCDPISGHVSLFWYQQALGQGPEFLTYFQNEAQLDKSGLPSDRFFAERPEGSVSTLKIQRTQQEDSAVYLCASSITGTNSNQPQHFGDGTRLSIL.